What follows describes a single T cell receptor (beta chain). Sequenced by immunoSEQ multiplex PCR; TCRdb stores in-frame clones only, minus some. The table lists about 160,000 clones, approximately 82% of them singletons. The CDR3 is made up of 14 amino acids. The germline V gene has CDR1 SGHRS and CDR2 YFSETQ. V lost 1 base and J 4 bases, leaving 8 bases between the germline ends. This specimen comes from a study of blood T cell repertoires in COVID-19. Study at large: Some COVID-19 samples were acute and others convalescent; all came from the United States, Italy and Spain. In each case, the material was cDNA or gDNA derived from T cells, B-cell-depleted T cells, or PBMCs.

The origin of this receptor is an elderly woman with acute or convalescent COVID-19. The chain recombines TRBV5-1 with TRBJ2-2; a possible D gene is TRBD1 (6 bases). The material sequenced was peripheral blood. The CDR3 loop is CASSLTTGTGELFF. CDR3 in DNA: TGCGCCAGCAGCTTGACGACAGGCACCGGGGAGCTGTTTTTT.